This T cell receptor (beta chain) was observed in a study of CD8+ T cells in alopecia areata. Study-level points and caveats: Affected scalp, especially in alopecia totalis/universalis, had a higher clonality than normal scalp did. While tofacitinib was given, many expanded lesional clones persisted in scalp and blood. Having one nonresponder leaves uncertain how baseline CD8+ expansion relates to response.

The length of the CDR3 is 14 residues. The germline V gene encodes CDR1 SGHRS and CDR2 YFSETQ. V was shortened by 3 bases and J by 2 bases, with 12 bases between the two germline ends. Remarks on this clone: Its antigen is undetermined.

In each case, RNA was isolated and then reverse transcribed into cDNA as the sequencing template. TCRdb's copy holds only in-frame clones and misses some; the assay was immunoSEQ multiplex PCR. The profile covers 200,000 or so clones, with over 45% appearing a single time and 5% to 6% taken by the ten largest. The treatment is: oral pan-JAK inhibitor, 5-10 mg twice daily. Both peripheral blood and punch biopsies of lesional scalp skin were obtained from patients who had alopecia areata. The origin of this receptor is a human donor with alopecia areata. The chain carries TRBV5-1 and TRBJ2-7; a weak D match, TRBD1 (6 bases). Material: CD4+ T cells sorted from blood, obtained at week 24, from a patient treated with tofacitinib. In DNA form, the CDR3 reads TGCGCCAGCAGCTCCGCAGGGGAAGCCTACGAGCAGTACTTC. Its protein product is CASSSAGEAYEQYF.